In its sample, the clone carrying this T cell receptor (beta chain) was seen many times. The CDR3 sequence is 12 residues long. The trim removed 10 bases at V and 10 bases at J, leaving 9 bases unmatched. This entry comes from a study of T-cell reconstitution after alpha-beta-depleted transplantation in children. Unique molecular identifiers were incorporated when the TCRbeta library was constructed. Via MiXCR, TCRdb re-called the PCR reads, giving one row per CDR3 protein. The table lists 450,000 to 500,000 distinct CDR3 sequences, roughly an eighth of them singletons. The sequences come from PBMCs from the stem cell graft donor, collected from the stem cell graft. The chain links TRBV12-3 or TRBV12-4 to TRBJ2-5; TRBD1 agrees at 10 bases. The TCR was taken from a human donor who donated a stem cell graft to a child with combined immunodeficiency. The CDR3 sequence: CATIGQGGNQYF. For the CDR3, the DNA is TGTGCCACCATAGGACAGGGGGGAAACCAGTACTTC.